This T cell receptor beta chain was sequenced for a study of regulatory T cells in long-lasting Graves disease. Study in general: Treatment with antithyroid drugs for over 5 years, together with positive TSH receptor antibodies, meant persistent Graves' disease. Study-level results: Persistent patients had more shared public clonotypes (fewer than 3,000) than new patients (about 900).

Germline loops: CDR1 SQVTM, CDR2 ANQGSEA. CDR3 size: 12 residues. Building the TCR beta libraries relied on iRepertoire HTBI primers, and CDR3 regions underwent Arm-PCR. As originally analysed: In the combined samples, approximately 62 TRBV and more than twelve TRBJ segments were identified. MiXCR, run by TCRdb on the multiplex PCR reads, gives a single entry per CDR3 protein. TCRdb, rather than the study authors, made the V and J calls. The data show about 400,000 distinct CDR3 sequences, 20% seen once. A note on this clonotype: Its target is unknown. At one boundary the junction diverges from the germline segment, which might be a read error.

Time point reported: persistent/refractory GD, antithyroid drugs over 5 years with positive TRAb. The TCR library was made from RNA that had been extracted from PBMCs in TRIzol. From each patient, around 8.9 milliliters of peripheral blood was drawn and collected into an EDTA anticoagulant tube. J is TRBJ2-3 and V is TRBV29-1; TRBD1 or TRBD2 may be the D gene (5 bases each). The receptor comes from a female donor with Graves disease. The input for sequencing was peripheral blood mononuclear cells (PBMCs), taken when the disease was refractory, from a patient treated with antithyroid drugs. The CDR3 region has the DNA TGCAGCGTTGAAAAGGGACGGGATACGCATTATTTT. Residues: CSVEKGRDTHYF.